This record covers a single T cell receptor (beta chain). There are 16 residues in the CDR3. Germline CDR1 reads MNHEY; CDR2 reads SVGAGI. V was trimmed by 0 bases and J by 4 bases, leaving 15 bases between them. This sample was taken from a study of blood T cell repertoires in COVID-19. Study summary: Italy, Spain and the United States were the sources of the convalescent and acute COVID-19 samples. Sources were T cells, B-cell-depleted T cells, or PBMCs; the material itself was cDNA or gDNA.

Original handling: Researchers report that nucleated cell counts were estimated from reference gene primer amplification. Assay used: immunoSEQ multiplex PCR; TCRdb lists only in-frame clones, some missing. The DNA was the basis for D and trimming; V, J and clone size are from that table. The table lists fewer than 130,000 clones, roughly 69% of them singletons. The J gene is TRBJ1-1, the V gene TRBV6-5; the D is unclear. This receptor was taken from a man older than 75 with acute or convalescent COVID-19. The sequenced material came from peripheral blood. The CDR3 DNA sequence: TGTGCCAGCAGTTACTCGACCGCCACGGGAGGCACTGAAGCTTTCTTT. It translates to CASSYSTATGGTEAFF.